This T cell receptor beta chain was captured by sequencing in a study of cytomegalovirus exposure and HLA in healthy donors. 13 Jbeta primers and 60 Vbeta primers were used for the PCR. Method: immunoSEQ multiplex PCR; TCRdb's copy keeps in-frame clones and lacks some. The sample lists about 130,000 clones; 73% were seen once. Details on this clone: Its matching antigen is unknown.

Study-wide findings and caveats: Most subjects had HLA-A and HLA-B alleles reportedly predicted accurately by TCR beta sequences. Trimming of TCR beta V- and J-genes showed a link, identified in a later analysis, to a missense DCLRE1C variant.

Sequenced: PBMCs. The clonotype originates from a man aged 55 to 70 in good health and CMV-seropositive.

CDR3 DNA sequence: TGTGCCAGCAGCCCCCGTAGGACAGGGTATCACACCTTC. This gives the protein CASSPRRTGYHTF. The chain links TRBV27 to TRBJ1-2; 8 bases agree with TRBD1. The CDR3 consists of 13 residues. With 6 bases clipped from V and 12 bases from J, the junction kept 12 bases outside the gene matches. Per the germline V gene, CDR1 is MNHEY and CDR2 is SMNVEV (reference sequence).